This T cell receptor (beta chain) was sequenced for a study of T cells after yellow fever vaccination. This clonotype was detected many times. This CDR3 is 18 amino acids long. Looked up from germline, CDR1 is SGHTA and CDR2 is FQGNSA. J gave up 1 base and V 4 bases, and 6 bases lay outside the gene matches. MiXCR was run by TCRdb on the 5' RACE reads, yielding one entry per CDR3 protein. There are more than 200,000 distinct CDR3 sequences in the sample; 3.6% occur only once, and approximately 18% lies in the top ten. The clonotype originates from a man aged 18 to 35 who received the YFV17D yellow fever vaccine. V usage is TRBV7-2 and J usage is TRBJ2-6; TRBD1 agrees at 11 bases. The sequencing here drew on PBMCs, taken 15 days after the yellow fever booster vaccination. The CDR3 DNA is TGTGCCAGCAGCTGGACAGGGGGCGCGTTTTCTGGGGCCAACGTCCTGACTTTC. Translating gives CASSWTGGAFSGANVLTF.